The clone carrying this T cell receptor beta chain was found many times. Its cognate antigen is unknown. TCRdb redid the calling of the multiplex PCR reads with MiXCR, one entry per CDR3 protein. The sample contains about 200,000 distinct CDR3 sequences, around 33% of which appear only once. The CDR3 runs 15 residues. CDR1 and CDR2 (germline): LNHDA, SQIVND (reference sequence). The J segment lost 4 bases and the V segment lost 3 bases, leaving 6 bases of the junction unmatched. Samples came from axillary lymph nodes draining the breast cancer. The sample originates from a study of breast tumors, draining lymph nodes, adjacent tissues. Study outcomes and limitations: Findings are consistent with lymph node origin and intratumoral expansion of most tumor T cells. Data only fit, rather than demonstrated, lymph node origin of most tumor T cells. Tumor repertoires ranked between lymph nodes and nontumor tissue in diversity, with V and J gene preferences.

V is TRBV19 and J is TRBJ2-7; 10 nucleotides match TRBD2. Input material: axillary lymph node tissue. The source of this sequence is a female donor with breast cancer. Some clones in this sample may be carry-over from other donors' samples. This chain's CDR3 is CASSISASGSYEQYF. In nucleotides, the CDR3 is TGTGCCAGTAGTATTTCCGCTAGCGGGAGTTACGAGCAGTACTTC.